The present T cell receptor beta chain was sequenced within a study of cytomegalovirus exposure and HLA in healthy donors. Vbeta (60) and Jbeta (13) primers were used in the PCR. The method was immunoSEQ multiplex PCR; TCRdb's version includes in-frame clones alone and lacks a portion of them. The sample holds 150,000 to 200,000 clones, about 80% seen once. Study-wide findings and caveats: With high specificity and sensitivity, the classifier reportedly diagnosed cytomegalovirus status.

Germline V gene data show CDR1 as KGHSH and CDR2 as LQKENI. Trimming took 3 bases from V and 5 from J; bases not matched to a gene: 7. The CDR3 has 15 amino acids. In the case of this clone: As yet, its antigen is unknown.

Input material: PBMCs. The receptor was derived from a female donor in good health and CMV-seronegative. J is TRBJ2-7 and V is TRBV18; 10 positions agree with TRBD1. CDR3: CASSPSGTGVNEQYF. The CDR3 coding sequence is TGTGCCAGCTCACCGTCGGGGACAGGGGTAAACGAGCAGTACTTC. The variable domain in full, completed from reference TRBV18 and TRBJ2-7, reads NAGVMQNPRHLVRRRGQEARLRCSPMKGHSHVYWYRQLPEEGLKFMVYLQKENIIDESGMPKERFSAEFPKEGPSILRIQQVVRGDSAAYFCASSPSGTGVNEQYFGPGTRLTVT.